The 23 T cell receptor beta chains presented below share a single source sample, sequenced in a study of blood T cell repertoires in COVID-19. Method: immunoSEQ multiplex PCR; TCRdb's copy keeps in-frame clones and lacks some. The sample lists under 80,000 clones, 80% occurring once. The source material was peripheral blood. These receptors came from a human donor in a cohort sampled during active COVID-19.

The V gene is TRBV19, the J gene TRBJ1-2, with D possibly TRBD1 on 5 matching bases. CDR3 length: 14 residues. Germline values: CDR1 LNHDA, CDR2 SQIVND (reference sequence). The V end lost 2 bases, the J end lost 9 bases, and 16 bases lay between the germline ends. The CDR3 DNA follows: TGTGCCAGTAGTATAAATGGCGGGGCGGGAAGCTACACCTTC. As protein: CASSINGGAGSYTF.

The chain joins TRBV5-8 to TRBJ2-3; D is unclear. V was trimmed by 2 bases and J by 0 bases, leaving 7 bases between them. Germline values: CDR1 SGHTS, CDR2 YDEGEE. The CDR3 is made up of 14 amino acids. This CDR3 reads CASSLRASTDTQYF. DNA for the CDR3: TGTGCCAGCAGCTTACGAGCGAGCACAGATACGCAGTATTTT.

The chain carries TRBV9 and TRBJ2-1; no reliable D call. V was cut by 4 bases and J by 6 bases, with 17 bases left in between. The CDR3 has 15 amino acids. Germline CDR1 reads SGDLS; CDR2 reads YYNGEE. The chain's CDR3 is CASSPLTRTTNEQFF. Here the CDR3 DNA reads TGTGCCAGCAGCCCACTGACACGCACCACCAATGAGCAGTTCTTC.

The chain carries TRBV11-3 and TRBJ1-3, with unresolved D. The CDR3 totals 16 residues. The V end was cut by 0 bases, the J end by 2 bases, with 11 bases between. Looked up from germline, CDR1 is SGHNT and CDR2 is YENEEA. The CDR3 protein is CASSLDPGGPGNTIYF. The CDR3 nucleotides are TGTGCCAGCAGCTTAGATCCCGGAGGCCCTGGAAACACCATATATTTT.

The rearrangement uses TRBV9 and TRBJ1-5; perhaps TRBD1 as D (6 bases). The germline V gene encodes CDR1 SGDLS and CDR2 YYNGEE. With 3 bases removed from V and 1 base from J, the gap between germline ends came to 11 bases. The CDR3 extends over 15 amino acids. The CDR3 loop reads CASSGRGRSNQPQHF. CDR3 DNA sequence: TGTGCCAGCAGCGGCAGGGGAAGGAGCAATCAGCCCCAGCATTTT.

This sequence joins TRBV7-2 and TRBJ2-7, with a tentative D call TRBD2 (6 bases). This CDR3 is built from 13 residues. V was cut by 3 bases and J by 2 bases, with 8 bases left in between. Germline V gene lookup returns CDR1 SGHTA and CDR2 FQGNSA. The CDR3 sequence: CASSFGGTYEQYV. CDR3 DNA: TGTGCCAGCAGCTTCGGGGGAACCTACGAGCAGTACGTC.

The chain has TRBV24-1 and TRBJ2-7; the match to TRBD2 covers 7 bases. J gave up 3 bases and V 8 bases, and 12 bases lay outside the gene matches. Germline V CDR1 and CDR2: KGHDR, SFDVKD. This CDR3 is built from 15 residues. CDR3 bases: TGTGCCACCATAGACCTGGGACTAAAGGACTACGAGCAGTACGTC. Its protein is CATIDLGLKDYEQYV.

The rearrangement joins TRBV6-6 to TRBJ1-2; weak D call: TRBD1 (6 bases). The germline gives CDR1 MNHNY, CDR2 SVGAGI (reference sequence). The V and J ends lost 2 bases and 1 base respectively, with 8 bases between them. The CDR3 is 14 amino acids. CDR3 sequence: CASSYQDSNYGYTF. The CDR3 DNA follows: TGTGCCAGCAGTTACCAGGACAGTAACTATGGCTACACCTTC.

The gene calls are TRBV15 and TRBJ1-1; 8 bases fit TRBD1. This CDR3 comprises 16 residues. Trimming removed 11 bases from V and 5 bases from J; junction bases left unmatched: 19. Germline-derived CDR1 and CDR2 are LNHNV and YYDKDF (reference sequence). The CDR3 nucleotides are TGTGCCTTTCGGGGGCCATCCACAGGGGGTAAAACTGAAGCTTTCTTT. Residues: CAFRGPSTGGKTEAFF.

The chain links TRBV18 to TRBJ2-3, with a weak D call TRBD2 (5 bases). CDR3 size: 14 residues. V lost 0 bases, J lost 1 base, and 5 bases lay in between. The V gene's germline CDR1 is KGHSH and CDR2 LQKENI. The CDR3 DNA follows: TGTGCCAGCTCACCACCGGAGGGCACAGATACGCAGTATTTT. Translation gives CASSPPEGTDTQYF.

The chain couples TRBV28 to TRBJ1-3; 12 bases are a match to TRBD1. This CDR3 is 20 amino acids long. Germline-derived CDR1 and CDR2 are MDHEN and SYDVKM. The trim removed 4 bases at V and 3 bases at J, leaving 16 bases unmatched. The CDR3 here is CASSSSGTGGLFSGGNTIYF. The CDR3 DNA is TGTGCCAGCAGTTCCTCCGGGACAGGGGGCTTATTTTCGGGTGGAAACACCATATATTTT.

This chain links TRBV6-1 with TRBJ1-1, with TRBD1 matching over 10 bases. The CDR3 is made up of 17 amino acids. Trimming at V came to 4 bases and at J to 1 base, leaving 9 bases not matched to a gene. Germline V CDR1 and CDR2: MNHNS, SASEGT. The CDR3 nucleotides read TGTGCCAGCAGTGGGAGACAGGGGGCGGGTGGGAACACTGAAGCTTTCTTT. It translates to CASSGRQGAGGNTEAFF.

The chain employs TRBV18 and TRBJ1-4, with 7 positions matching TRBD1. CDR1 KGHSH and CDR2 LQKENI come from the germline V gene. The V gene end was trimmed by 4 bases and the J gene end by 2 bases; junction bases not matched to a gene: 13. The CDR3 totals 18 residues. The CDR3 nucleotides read TGTGCCAGCTCACTACAAACGAAAACAGGGGCGACTAATGAAAAACTGTTTTTT. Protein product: CASSLQTKTGATNEKLFF.

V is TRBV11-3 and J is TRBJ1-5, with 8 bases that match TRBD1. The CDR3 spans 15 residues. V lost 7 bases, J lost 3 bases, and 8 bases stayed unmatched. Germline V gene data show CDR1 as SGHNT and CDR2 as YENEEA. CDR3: CASTYRQGLNQPQHF. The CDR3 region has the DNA TGTGCCAGCACCTACCGACAGGGGCTCAATCAGCCCCAGCATTTT.

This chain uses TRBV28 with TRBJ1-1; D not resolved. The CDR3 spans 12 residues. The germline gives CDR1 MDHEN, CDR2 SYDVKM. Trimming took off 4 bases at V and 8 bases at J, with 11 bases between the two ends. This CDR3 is CASSWGGGEAFF. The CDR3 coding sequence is TGTGCCAGCAGTTGGGGAGGAGGGGAAGCTTTCTTT.

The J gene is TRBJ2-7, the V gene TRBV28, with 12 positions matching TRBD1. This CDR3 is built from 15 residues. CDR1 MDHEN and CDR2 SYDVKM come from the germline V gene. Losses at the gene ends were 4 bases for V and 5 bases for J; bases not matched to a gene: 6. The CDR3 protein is CASSSTGTGGNEQYF. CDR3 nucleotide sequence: TGTGCCAGCAGTTCCACCGGGACAGGGGGCAACGAGCAGTACTTC.

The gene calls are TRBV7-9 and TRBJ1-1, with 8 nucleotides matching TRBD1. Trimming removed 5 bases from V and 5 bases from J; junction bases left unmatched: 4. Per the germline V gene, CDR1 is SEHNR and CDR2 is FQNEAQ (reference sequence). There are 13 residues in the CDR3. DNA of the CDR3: TGTGCCAGCAGCAACAGGGGGAGAACTGAAGCTTTCTTT. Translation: CASSNRGRTEAFF.

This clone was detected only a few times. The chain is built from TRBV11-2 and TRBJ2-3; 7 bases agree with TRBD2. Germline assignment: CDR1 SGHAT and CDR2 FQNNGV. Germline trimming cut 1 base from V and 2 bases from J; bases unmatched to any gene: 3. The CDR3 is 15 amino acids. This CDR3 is CASSLAAGPTDTQYF. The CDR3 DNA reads TGTGCCAGCAGCTTAGCAGCGGGACCCACAGATACGCAGTATTTT.

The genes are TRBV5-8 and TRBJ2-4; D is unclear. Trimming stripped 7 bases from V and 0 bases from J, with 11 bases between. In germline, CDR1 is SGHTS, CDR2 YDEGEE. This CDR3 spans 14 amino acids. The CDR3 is CASEPQLAKNIQYF. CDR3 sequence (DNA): TGTGCCAGCGAACCCCAGTTAGCCAAAAACATTCAGTACTTC.

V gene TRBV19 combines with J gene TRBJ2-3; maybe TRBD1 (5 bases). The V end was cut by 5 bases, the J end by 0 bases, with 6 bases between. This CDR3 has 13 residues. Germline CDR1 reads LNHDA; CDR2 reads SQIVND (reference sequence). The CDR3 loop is CASSGASTDTQYF. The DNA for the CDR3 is TGTGCCAGTAGTGGGGCCAGCACAGATACGCAGTATTTT.

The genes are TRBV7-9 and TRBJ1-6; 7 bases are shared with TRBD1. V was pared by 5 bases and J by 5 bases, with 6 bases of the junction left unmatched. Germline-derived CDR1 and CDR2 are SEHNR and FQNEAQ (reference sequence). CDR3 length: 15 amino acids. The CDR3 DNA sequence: TGTGCCAGCAGCCCCTCTGGGACAGATAATTCACCCCTCCACTTT. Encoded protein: CASSPSGTDNSPLHF.

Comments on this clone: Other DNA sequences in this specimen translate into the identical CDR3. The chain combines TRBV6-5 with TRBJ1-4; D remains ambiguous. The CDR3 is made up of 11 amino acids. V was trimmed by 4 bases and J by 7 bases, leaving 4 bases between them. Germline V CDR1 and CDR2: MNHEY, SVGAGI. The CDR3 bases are TGTGCCAGCAGTTCAGGTGAAAAACTGTTTTTT. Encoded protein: CASSSGEKLFF.

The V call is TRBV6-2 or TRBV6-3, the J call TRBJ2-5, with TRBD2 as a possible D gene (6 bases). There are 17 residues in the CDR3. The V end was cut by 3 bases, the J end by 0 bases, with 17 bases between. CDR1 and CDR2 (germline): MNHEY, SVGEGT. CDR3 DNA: TGTGCCAGCAGTTATCCTGCTCCACGGGGGTACCAAGAGACCCAGTACTTC. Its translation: CASSYPAPRGYQETQYF.